This T cell receptor (beta chain) derives from a study of blood T cells in healthy people across ages. Caucasian, healthy and from Russia, the donors were aged between roughly 6 and 95. A second PCR of about 6 to 12 cycles used a sample-barcoded 5' primer and a J-beta primer mix. TCRdb re-analysed the 5' RACE reads in MiXCR, keeping a single row per CDR3 protein. The sample holds some 800,000 distinct CDR3 sequences; roughly 44% are singletons and the top ten take around 18%. Trimming stripped 0 bases from V and 8 bases from J, with 10 bases between. The CDR3 extends over 13 amino acids. Germline V gives CDR1 MNHEY, CDR2 SVGEGT.

Material for sequencing was blood. The receptor was derived from a man aged 60 to 69 in good health. The chain has TRBV6-2 or TRBV6-3 and TRBJ1-2, with D perhaps TRBD1 (5 bases). CDR3 sequence: CASSYSQGQGYTF. CDR3 coding DNA: TGTGCCAGCAGTTACTCTCAGGGTCAAGGCTACACCTTC.